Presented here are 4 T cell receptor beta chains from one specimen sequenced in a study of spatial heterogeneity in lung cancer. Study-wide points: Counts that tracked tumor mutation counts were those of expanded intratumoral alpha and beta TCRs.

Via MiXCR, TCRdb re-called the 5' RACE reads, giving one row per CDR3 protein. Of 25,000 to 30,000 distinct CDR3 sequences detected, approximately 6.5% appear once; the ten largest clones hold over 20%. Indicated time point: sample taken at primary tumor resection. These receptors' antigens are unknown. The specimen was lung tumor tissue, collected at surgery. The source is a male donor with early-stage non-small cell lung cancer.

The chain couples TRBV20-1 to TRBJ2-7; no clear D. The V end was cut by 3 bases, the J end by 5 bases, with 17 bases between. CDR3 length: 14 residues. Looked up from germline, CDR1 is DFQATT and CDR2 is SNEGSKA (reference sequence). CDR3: CSASLVLADNEQYF. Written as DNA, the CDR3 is TGCAGTGCTAGTCTGGTTCTGGCTGACAACGAGCAGTACTTC.

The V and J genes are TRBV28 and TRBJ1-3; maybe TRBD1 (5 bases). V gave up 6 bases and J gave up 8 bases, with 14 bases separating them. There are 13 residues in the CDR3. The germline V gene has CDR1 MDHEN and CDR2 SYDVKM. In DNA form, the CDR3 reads TGTGCCAGCAGCACCGGGGGGGGACACACCATATATTTT. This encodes CASSTGGGHTIYF.

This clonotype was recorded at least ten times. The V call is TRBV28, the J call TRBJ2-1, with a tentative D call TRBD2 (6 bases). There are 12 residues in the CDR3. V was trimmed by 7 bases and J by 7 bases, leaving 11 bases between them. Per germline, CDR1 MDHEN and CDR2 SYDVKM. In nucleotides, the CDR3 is TGTGCCAGCACCACGACTAGTAATGAGCAGTTCTTC. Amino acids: CASTTTSNEQFF.

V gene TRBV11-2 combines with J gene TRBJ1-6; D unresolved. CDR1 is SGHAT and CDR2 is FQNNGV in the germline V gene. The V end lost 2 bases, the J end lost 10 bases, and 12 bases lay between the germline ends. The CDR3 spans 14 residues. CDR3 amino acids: CASSLRLHESPLHF. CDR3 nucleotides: TGTGCCAGCAGCTTAAGGCTACACGAATCACCCCTCCACTTT.